The 27 T cell receptor beta chains listed next were all sequenced from one sample in a study of blood T cell repertoires in COVID-19. Profiled with immunoSEQ multiplex PCR; TCRdb holds only in-frame clones, not every one. The sample contains 180,000 or so clones, approximately 83% of which appear only once. The sequenced sample was peripheral blood. The receptors were gathered from a man in his sixties with acute or convalescent COVID-19.

This chain connects TRBV5-1 to TRBJ2-3; D may be TRBD2 (5 bases). The CDR3 runs 15 residues. With 0 bases removed from V and 2 bases from J, the gap between germline ends came to 10 bases. Germline CDR1 and CDR2: SGHRS and YFSETQ. This CDR3 reads CASSLVLAATDTQYF. DNA of the CDR3: TGCGCCAGCAGCTTGGTGCTAGCCGCCACAGATACGCAGTATTTT.

The V gene is TRBV28, the J gene TRBJ2-1, with 9 bases lining up with TRBD2. The CDR3 covers 16 residues. V gave up 5 bases and J gave up 9 bases; unmatched junction bases: 14. Looked up from germline, CDR1 is MDHEN and CDR2 is SYDVKM. CDR3 coding DNA: TGTGCCAGCAGTCCCCGAGGCTTAGCGGGAGAGGGTGAGCAGTTCTTC. Its protein is CASSPRGLAGEGEQFF.

The CDR3, as DNA: TGTGCCAGCAGCTTAGTGGAACAGGGGGTCACTGAAGCTTTCTTT. It codes for CASSLVEQGVTEAFF. The V and J genes are TRBV7-8 and TRBJ1-1; 8 nucleotides align to TRBD1. Germline assignment: CDR1 SGHVS and CDR2 FQNEAQ. With 1 base clipped from V and 4 bases from J, the junction kept 5 bases outside the gene matches. This CDR3 is built from 15 residues.

This chain joins TRBV28 and TRBJ1-2; a weak D match, TRBD1 (6 bases). This CDR3 has 13 amino acids. V was pared by 6 bases and J by 2 bases, with 10 bases between. CDR1 is MDHEN and CDR2 is SYDVKM in the germline V gene. Here the CDR3 DNA reads TGTGCCAGCAGACGTCAGGGGAACTATGGCTACACCTTC. Translation: CASRRQGNYGYTF.

The chain carries TRBV19 and TRBJ2-7, with 9 positions matching TRBD2. The CDR3 runs 13 residues. The J segment lost 6 bases and the V segment lost 4 bases, leaving 4 bases of the junction unmatched. Germline CDR1 LNHDA, CDR2 SQIVND (reference sequence). The CDR3 protein is CASSTTSGLEQYF. CDR3 nucleotide sequence: TGTGCCAGTAGTACGACTAGCGGACTCGAGCAGTACTTC.

The chain has TRBV7-9 and TRBJ2-2, with D perhaps TRBD2 (6 bases). Trimming stripped 8 bases from V and 6 bases from J, with 19 bases between. Germline V lookup: CDR1 SEHNR, CDR2 FQNEAQ (reference sequence). The CDR3 extends over 15 amino acids. The CDR3 sequence: CASGYWGGPPGELFF. CDR3 DNA sequence: TGTGCCAGCGGGTATTGGGGAGGCCCCCCCGGGGAGCTGTTTTTT.

CDR3 loop: CASSTGWATEAFF. DNA of the CDR3: TGTGCCAGCAGTACGGGGTGGGCCACTGAAGCTTTCTTT. V and J are TRBV12-3 or TRBV12-4 and TRBJ1-1; no clear D. V lost 5 bases and J lost 4, with 11 bases in between. This CDR3 region has 13 residues.

This chain links TRBV4-1 with TRBJ2-7; 11 bases are shared with TRBD1. Looked up from germline, CDR1 is MGHRA and CDR2 is YSYEKL. V gave up 2 bases and J gave up 0 bases; unmatched junction bases: 3. The CDR3 is 16 amino acids. The CDR3 reads CASSQIGTGGSYEQYF. CDR3 nucleotides: TGCGCCAGCAGCCAAATAGGGACAGGGGGCTCCTACGAGCAGTACTTC.

The V gene is TRBV6-5, the J gene TRBJ2-1; TRBD1 agrees at 9 bases. Unmatched junction bases numbered 5, after V lost 5 bases and J lost 3 bases. Germline CDR1 is MNHEY and CDR2 is SVGAGI. CDR3 length: 15 residues. The CDR3 spells CASSRQGGVYNEQFF. The CDR3 DNA reads TGTGCCAGCAGTAGACAGGGGGGGGTCTACAATGAGCAGTTCTTC.

The chain has TRBV30 and TRBJ1-3; no definite D call. This CDR3 comprises 15 residues. Per germline, CDR1 GTSNPN and CDR2 SVGIG (reference sequence). V lost 0 bases to trimming and J lost 0 bases, with 9 bases between them. CDR3 loop: CAWSVLLSSGNTIYF. CDR3 coding DNA: TGTGCCTGGAGTGTTCTCTTGAGCTCTGGAAACACCATATATTTT.

The chain joins TRBV24-1 to TRBJ1-5; D is perhaps TRBD1 (5 bases). V gave up 6 bases and J gave up 5 bases, with 13 bases separating them. CDR3 length equals 14 residues. Germline CDR1 KGHDR, CDR2 SFDVKD. CDR3 region: CATSRGQGDQPQHF. The CDR3 nucleotides read TGTGCCACCAGTAGGGGCCAGGGTGATCAGCCCCAGCATTTT.

The rearrangement joins TRBV28 to TRBJ2-3; TRBD2 matches 9 bases. V dropped 4 bases and J dropped 3; count of bases not matched to a gene: 11. The CDR3 runs 17 residues. Germline lookup yields CDR1 MDHEN and CDR2 SYDVKM. The CDR3 here is CASSSPRGSGSTDTQYF. CDR3 DNA: TGTGCCAGCAGTTCCCCGAGGGGTAGCGGGAGTACAGATACGCAGTATTTT.

The chain couples TRBV3-1 (or the pseudogene TRBV3-2) to TRBJ2-3; a possible D gene is TRBD2 (6 bases). The length of the CDR3 is 15 residues. Deletions cut 1 base from V and 6 bases from J, with 14 bases between. Germline V gene sequence: CDR1 LGHDT, CDR2 YNNKEL (reference sequence). CDR3 nucleotide sequence: TGTGCCAGCAGCCAAGGGATGGGACTGGGGGATACGCAGTATTTT. Its protein product is CASSQGMGLGDTQYF.

The V gene is TRBV5-1, the J gene TRBJ2-5; a weak D match, TRBD2 (5 bases). V was pared by 4 bases and J by 5 bases, with 12 bases between. Germline V gene data show CDR1 as SGHRS and CDR2 as YFSETQ. This CDR3 region has 13 residues. The CDR3 protein is CASSPRVRETQYF. The CDR3 nucleotides read TGCGCCAGCAGCCCGAGGGTCCGGGAGACCCAGTACTTC.

The chain employs TRBV5-4 and TRBJ2-6, with TRBD2 as a possible D gene (6 bases). Germline V gives CDR1 SGHNT, CDR2 YYREEE (reference sequence). Between the trimmed V and J ends, which lost 3 bases and 1 base, there was a span of 11 bases. CDR3 length: 16 amino acids. CDR3: CASSSGGASGANVLTF. DNA for the CDR3: TGTGCCAGCAGCTCCGGCGGGGCTTCTGGGGCCAACGTCCTGACTTTC. The whole variable domain, filled in from reference TRBV5-4 and TRBJ2-6, reads ETGVTQSPTHLIKTRGQQVTLRCSSQSGHNTVSWYQQALGQGPQFIFQYYREEENGRGNFPPRFSGLQFPNYSSELNVNALELDDSALYLCASSSGGASGANVLTFGAGSRLTVL.

This chain joins TRBV30 and TRBJ2-7; 9 bases fit TRBD2. There are 14 residues in the CDR3. From germline, CDR1 is GTSNPN and CDR2 SVGIG (reference sequence). V lost 0 bases, J lost 6 bases, and 6 bases stayed unmatched. The CDR3 coding sequence is TGTGCCTGGAGTGTCGGATTAGCGGGAGCCGAGCAGTACTTC. Its translation is CAWSVGLAGAEQYF.

J is TRBJ2-5 and V is TRBV28, with TRBD1 identical over 8 bases. CDR1 is MDHEN and CDR2 is SYDVKM in the germline V gene. The length of the CDR3 is 15 residues. V was pared by 7 bases and J by 5 bases, with 12 bases of the junction left unmatched. In DNA form, the CDR3 reads TGTGCCAGCACTACGGGGCAGGGGGCGGGTGAGACCCAGTACTTC. Amino acid sequence: CASTTGQGAGETQYF.

The V and J genes are TRBV5-1 and TRBJ1-1; 7 bases fit TRBD1. Germline CDR1 SGHRS, CDR2 YFSETQ. The CDR3 totals 14 residues. V shed 6 bases, J shed 4 bases, and the junction held 9 bases outside the gene matches. The CDR3 spells CASTDMTGSTEAFF. CDR3 nucleotide sequence: TGCGCCAGCACCGACATGACAGGGTCCACTGAAGCTTTCTTT. Looking up the rest from reference TRBV5-1 and TRBJ1-1 gives the full variable domain: KAGVTQTPRYLIKTRGQQVTLSCSPISGHRSVSWYQQTPGQGLQFLFEYFSETQRNKGNFPGRFSGRQFSNSRSEMNVSTLELGDSALYLCASTDMTGSTEAFFGQGTRLTVV.

The chain recombines TRBV19 with TRBJ1-4; no reliable D call. This CDR3 contains 16 residues. V was shortened by 6 bases and J by 3 bases, with 17 bases between the two germline ends. The germline CDR1 and CDR2 sequences are LNHDA and SQIVND (reference sequence). CDR3 sequence: CASSPSRAGANEKLFF. In nucleotides, the CDR3 is TGTGCCAGTAGCCCGTCGAGGGCAGGTGCTAATGAAAAACTGTTTTTT.

The chain joins TRBV19 to TRBJ1-2, with a tentative D call TRBD1 (6 bases). V lost 4 bases, J lost 2 bases, and 11 bases lay in between. The germline CDR1 and CDR2 sequences are LNHDA and SQIVND (reference sequence). The CDR3 runs to 14 residues. CDR3 residues: CASSNHRVNYGYTF. The DNA for the CDR3 is TGTGCCAGTAGTAACCACAGGGTCAACTATGGCTACACCTTC.

This rearrangement joins TRBV28 to TRBJ1-3, with a possible D match to TRBD1 (6 bases). The CDR3 consists of 13 residues. V lost 6 bases to trimming and J lost 4 bases, with 10 bases between them. Germline V CDR1 and CDR2: MDHEN, SYDVKM. CDR3 nucleotide sequence: TGTGCCAGCAGAAAGGGGACAGGAAACACCATATATTTT. This gives the protein CASRKGTGNTIYF.

This chain joins TRBV7-3 and TRBJ1-1; 7 bases agree with TRBD1. After removal of 5 bases from V and 1 base from J, the junction contained 4 bases not matched to a gene. This CDR3 is 14 amino acids long. In germline, CDR1 is SGHTA, CDR2 FQGTGA. CDR3 coding DNA: TGTGCCAGCAGCGCACAGGGGACGAACACTGAAGCTTTCTTT. It encodes CASSAQGTNTEAFF.

This sequence joins TRBV7-3 and TRBJ2-6, with 9 bases that match TRBD1. Germline CDR1 and CDR2: SGHTA and FQGTGA. V shed 1 base and J 0 bases; nucleotides not matched to a gene: 10. CDR3 size: 20 residues. The CDR3 sequence: CASSLRPPGQGFSGANVLTF. CDR3 DNA sequence: TGTGCCAGCAGCTTAAGACCACCGGGACAGGGCTTCTCTGGGGCCAACGTCCTGACTTTC.

This chain connects TRBV10-3 to TRBJ1-5; 11 nucleotides align to TRBD1. V lost 6 bases and J lost 5; bases outside the gene matches: 6. Germline V gene data show CDR1 as ENHRY and CDR2 as SYGVKD. This CDR3 is 15 amino acids long. CDR3 coding DNA: TGTGCCATCAGAGGGACAGGGGGGAATGATCAGCCCCAGCATTTT. Translating gives CAIRGTGGNDQPQHF.

The rearrangement joins TRBV15 to TRBJ1-5; unclear D gene. The CDR3 loop spans 14 amino acids. Trimming pared 1 base from V and 4 bases from J, leaving 8 bases between. Germline V CDR1 and CDR2: LNHNV, YYDKDF (reference sequence). CDR3 DNA: TGTGCCACCAGCAGAGGAAGAGGGAATCAGCCCCAGCATTTT. Translation gives CATSRGRGNQPQHF.

V gene TRBV5-1 combines with J gene TRBJ2-3; 14 nucleotides align to TRBD2. This CDR3 spans 19 amino acids. Germline trimming cut 4 bases from V and 4 bases from J; bases unmatched to any gene: 14. Looked up from germline, CDR1 is SGHRS and CDR2 is YFSETQ. The CDR3 coding sequence is TGCGCCAGCAGCGTCGGGACTAGCGGGAGAAGATTTCAGGCAGATACGCAGTATTTT. Its translation is CASSVGTSGRRFQADTQYF.

This clone was observed a few times. The chain carries TRBV28 and TRBJ1-6; D is undetermined. V lost 2 bases to trimming and J lost 9 bases, with 14 bases between them. The CDR3 loop spans 15 amino acids. Germline V lookup: CDR1 MDHEN, CDR2 SYDVKM. The CDR3 DNA reads as TGTGCCAGCAGTTTAGCTGGTCGGTCGGGTTCACCCCTCCACTTT. Translation: CASSLAGRSGSPLHF.